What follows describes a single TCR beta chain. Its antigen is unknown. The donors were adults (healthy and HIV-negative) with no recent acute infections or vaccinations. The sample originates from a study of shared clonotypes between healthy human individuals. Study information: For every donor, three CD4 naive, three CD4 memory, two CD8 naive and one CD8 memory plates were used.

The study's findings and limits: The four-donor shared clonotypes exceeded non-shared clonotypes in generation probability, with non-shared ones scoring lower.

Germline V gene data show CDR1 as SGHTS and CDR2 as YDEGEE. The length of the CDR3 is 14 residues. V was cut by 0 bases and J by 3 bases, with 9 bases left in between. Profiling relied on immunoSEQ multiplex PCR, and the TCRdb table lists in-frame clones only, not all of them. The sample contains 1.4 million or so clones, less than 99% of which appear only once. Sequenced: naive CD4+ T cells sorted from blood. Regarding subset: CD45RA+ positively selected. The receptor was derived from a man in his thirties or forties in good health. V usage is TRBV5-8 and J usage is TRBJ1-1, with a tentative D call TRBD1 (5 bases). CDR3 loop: CASSLDGDYTEAFF. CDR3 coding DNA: TGTGCCAGCAGCTTGGATGGGGACTACACTGAAGCTTTCTTT.